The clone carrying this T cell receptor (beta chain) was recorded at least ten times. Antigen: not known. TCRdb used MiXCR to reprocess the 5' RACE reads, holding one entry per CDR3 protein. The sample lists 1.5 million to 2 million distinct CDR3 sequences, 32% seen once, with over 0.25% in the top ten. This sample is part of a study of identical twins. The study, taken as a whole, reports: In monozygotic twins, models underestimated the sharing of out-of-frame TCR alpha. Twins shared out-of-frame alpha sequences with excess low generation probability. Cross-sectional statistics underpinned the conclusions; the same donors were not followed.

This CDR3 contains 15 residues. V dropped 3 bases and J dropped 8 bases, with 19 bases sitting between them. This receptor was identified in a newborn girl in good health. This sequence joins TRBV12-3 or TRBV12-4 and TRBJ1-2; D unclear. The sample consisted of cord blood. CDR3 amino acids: CASSFLQSAAGGYTF. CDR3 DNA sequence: TGTGCCAGCAGTTTCCTTCAGTCCGCAGCGGGGGGCTACACCTTC.